The subject of this entry is one T cell receptor (beta chain). Its antigen is not yet known. No clone much larger than this one lies a single base away; base qualities are absent. The entry originates in a study of T cell responses to AZD1222 COVID-19 vaccine (dated by TCRdb to the early 2020s). As for the study more broadly: Because spike-specific TCR depth and breadth did not differ between the two schedules, AZD1222 recipients who got a second dose at roughly 4 weeks were pooled with those who got a second dose at roughly 12 weeks. TCR sequencing was performed for some 250 trial participants, of whom 207 were given two doses of AZD1222 and around 25 were given two doses of MenACWY control vaccine. Trial participants were enrolled into age subgroups of 18-55, 56-69 and 70-plus years, which contained approximately 150, 28 and 58 TCR-sequenced participants, respectively.

Interpreted using the paper, the time point label stands for: baseline before first vaccination. Vaccinee samples were obtained from the UK trials COV001 and COV002, which included a single-blind randomized controlled phase 2/3 trial of AZD1222 (ChAdOx1 nCoV-19) in healthy adults. For TCRbeta chain sequencing, PBMC samples from trial participants were taken at day 0 and at day 28 after the second dose. The CDR3 regions of human TCRbeta chains were analyzed by immunosequencing. Per the authors' processing: TCRs in the repertoires were compared against a reference library of SARS-CoV-2-specific TCRs that had been generated with the MIRA antigen-specificity platform. Breadth was defined as the fraction of unique TCRs that were SARS-CoV-2-associated, and depth was defined as the fraction of total T cells that were SARS-CoV-2-associated. Using the MIRA data, every spike-specific TCR was mapped to the spike region that the TCR reacted to and assigned to either a CD4 or a CD8 class. Log10-transformed breadth and depth values were compared by one-way ANOVA with Sidak's multiple comparisons tests. As stored in TCRdb, this immuneACCESS dataset retains in-frame rearrangements with V and J assigned. A fraction of the clones does not appear; measured against another copy, unresolved V genes explain less than half of the discrepancy, and the remainder lacks a known reason. V, J and clone size are taken as reported in that table, and D and trimming were inferred from the DNA itself. The sample records some 160,000 clones, approximately 93% of which are singletons. The ten biggest clones cover around 0.96% of the sample.

Results and caveats for the whole study, not just this receptor: The whole spike protein was spanned by vaccine-associated CD4 TCRs, and dominant responses were seen in regions 160-218 and 743-854. Reportedly, close to half of the unique spike-specific TCRs recognized epitopes lying outside the regions that are mutated in the B.1.351 and B.1.1.7 variants. A significant rise in spike-specific TCR breadth and depth was observed after two AZD1222 doses relative to day 0 and relative to MenACWY recipients. Because no samples from the day 14 peak response were available, repertoires could be characterized only after the peak T cell response. Most participants were white British and females outnumbered males, and the authors suggested that clonal diversity may have been underestimated. In the small 56-69-year group, the increase in depth fell short of significance, most likely because of low power. Conclusions about previously exposed vaccinees are limited because only six or seven AZD1222 recipients were SARS-CoV-2 seropositive at baseline.

At the junction V is shortened by 5 bases and J by 1 base; bases outside the gene matches: 4. The CDR3 has 16 amino acids, counting the end cysteine and phenylalanine. The CDR3 DNA has 48 bases and is translated from base 1. Sequences LNHDA (CDR1) and SQIVND (CDR2) are obtained from the germline V gene (reference sequence). The chain was built from TRBV19 and TRBJ2-1; 11 middle bases align to TRBD2. The receptor's source is an adult in good health. Sequencing was performed on peripheral blood, taken on day 0 of AZD1222 vaccination. For the CDR3, the sequence is CASSASGGLSYNEQFF. The sequenced DNA is TGTGCCAGTAGTGCTAGCGGGGGGTTGTCCTACAATGAGCAGTTCTTC.